Below are 27 T cell receptor beta chains sequenced from a single sample in a study of shared clonotypes between healthy human individuals. The method was immunoSEQ multiplex PCR; TCRdb's version includes in-frame clones alone and lacks a portion of them. The sample carries about 2.3 million clones, about nine tenths recorded once. Sequenced material: naive CD4+ T cells from PBMCs. Documented subset: CD45RA+ positively selected. Every receptor here comes from a man between 18 and 35 years old in good health. Some clones in this sample may be carry-over from other donors' samples.

This rearrangement joins TRBV7-2 to TRBJ2-7, with TRBD1 matching 7 bases. CDR3 size: 14 residues. Germline CDR1 SGHTA, CDR2 FQGNSA. V lost 5 bases, J lost 3 bases, and 7 bases stayed unmatched. Here the CDR3 DNA reads TGTGCCAGCAGCATGACAGGGCGCCACTACGAGCAGTACTTC. It codes for CASSMTGRHYEQYF.

This clone was counted only a few times. This rearrangement joins TRBV6-6 to TRBJ1-1, with D possibly TRBD1 on 6 matching bases. The CDR3 spans 11 residues. Germline assignment: CDR1 MNHNY and CDR2 SVGAGI (reference sequence). The V gene lost 6 bases and the J gene lost 11 bases, with 13 bases spanning the gap. As DNA, the CDR3 is TGTGCCAGCAGCTCCGACAGGAGGGCTTTCTTT. Its protein product is CASSSDRRAFF.

The V gene is TRBV6-6, the J gene TRBJ1-2, with 9 bases matching TRBD1. CDR3 length: 16 amino acids. The V segment lost 2 bases and the J segment 2 bases; nucleotides outside the gene matches: 6. Per the germline V gene, CDR1 is MNHNY and CDR2 is SVGAGI (reference sequence). CDR3 loop: CASSYPPGQGNYGYTF. DNA for the CDR3: TGTGCCAGCAGTTACCCCCCGGGACAGGGCAACTATGGCTACACCTTC.

V gene TRBV28 combines with J gene TRBJ2-7, with D uncertain. The ends were cut back, 7 bases at V and 2 bases at J, with 18 bases in the middle. This CDR3 spans 15 amino acids. Germline loops: CDR1 MDHEN, CDR2 SYDVKM. The CDR3 spells CASIPGGGGPYEQYF. DNA for the CDR3: TGTGCCAGCATCCCCGGCGGCGGCGGCCCCTACGAGCAGTACTTC.

CDR3: CASGSSGADTQYF. CDR3 DNA: TGTGCTAGTGGTTCCTCAGGGGCAGATACGCAGTATTTT. The chain combines TRBV12-5 with TRBJ2-3; a possible D gene is TRBD1 (6 bases). Trimming took 4 bases from V and 4 from J, leaving 9 bases between them. The CDR3 is made up of 13 amino acids. CDR1 is LGHNT and CDR2 is FRNRAP in the germline V gene.

V gene TRBV7-2 combines with J gene TRBJ1-5, with 7 nucleotides matching TRBD1. The CDR3 runs 17 residues. Trimming removed 4 bases from V and 6 bases from J; junction bases left unmatched: 15. CDR1 is SGHTA and CDR2 is FQGNSA in the germline V gene. This CDR3 reads CASSSGGAGGLVQPQHF. CDR3 DNA sequence: TGTGCCAGCAGCTCGGGTGGGGCAGGGGGACTAGTTCAGCCCCAGCATTTT.

This clone appeared a few times. The chain employs TRBV4-2 and TRBJ2-1; 12 bases are shared with TRBD2. Germline V gene data show CDR1 as LGHNA and CDR2 as YNFKEQ. V gave up 1 base and J gave up 15 bases; unmatched junction bases: 10. The CDR3 contains 15 residues. The CDR3 spells CASSQAGLAGGLWFF. DNA of the CDR3: TGTGCCAGCAGCCAAGCCGGGCTAGCGGGAGGGCTTTGGTTCTTC.

The chain recombines TRBV18 with TRBJ2-5; no clear D. The V end lost 4 bases, the J end lost 4 bases, and 28 bases lay between the germline ends. The length of the CDR3 is 19 residues. Looked up from germline, CDR1 is KGHSH and CDR2 is LQKENI. The CDR3 sequence is CASSRRFPQATALGETQYF. The CDR3 coding sequence is TGTGCCAGCTCACGTCGCTTCCCCCAGGCTACCGCGTTAGGAGAGACCCAGTACTTC.

With regard to this clone: This same CDR3 is encoded by further DNA sequences in the sample. The V call is TRBV20-1, the J call TRBJ2-5, with D unresolved. V was shortened by 3 bases and J by 2 bases, with 4 bases between the two germline ends. CDR1 and CDR2 (germline): DFQATT, SNEGSKA (reference sequence). The CDR3 loop spans 11 amino acids. CDR3 protein: CSASGQETQYF. As DNA, the CDR3 is TGCAGTGCTAGTGGGCAAGAGACCCAGTACTTC.

The chain uses TRBV29-1 and TRBJ2-1, with 13 bases fitting TRBD2. This CDR3 spans 16 amino acids. The V segment lost 5 bases and the J segment 3 bases; nucleotides outside the gene matches: 7. Germline V gene sequence: CDR1 SQVTM, CDR2 ANQGSEA. The CDR3, as DNA: TGCAGCGTTAGTAGGACTAGCGGGAGATTCTACAATGAGCAGTTCTTC. This codes for CSVSRTSGRFYNEQFF.

A single count supports this clone. This chain uses TRBV28 with TRBJ2-5; D gene uncertain. Trimming took 3 bases from V and 6 from J, leaving 11 bases between them. The CDR3 runs 13 residues. Germline V CDR1 and CDR2: MDHEN, SYDVKM. CDR3 sequence (DNA): TGTGCCAGCAGTTTTGGGTTGGTGAAGACCCAGTACTTC. Protein product: CASSFGLVKTQYF.

This chain uses TRBV28 with TRBJ1-5; D perhaps matches TRBD1 (6 bases). The germline V and J ends were trimmed by 6 bases and 6 bases, with 18 bases remaining between them. Germline V CDR1 and CDR2: MDHEN, SYDVKM. There are 15 residues in the CDR3. CDR3 sequence: CASRPLTGLIQPQHF. CDR3 nucleotides: TGTGCCAGCAGACCCCTTACAGGGTTAATTCAGCCCCAGCATTTT.

The chain combines TRBV18 with TRBJ1-1, with D hard to call. CDR3 length: 15 residues. V was cut by 3 bases and J by 1 base, with 12 bases left in between. Germline V gene data show CDR1 as KGHSH and CDR2 as LQKENI. This chain's CDR3 is CASSPSTGSNTEAFF. The CDR3 DNA sequence: TGTGCCAGCTCACCGTCGACCGGGTCGAACACTGAAGCTTTCTTT.

This clone was seen a single time. V usage is TRBV5-1 and J usage is TRBJ2-7, with 8 bases identical to TRBD2. The junction had 8 bases not matched to a gene; V was cut back by 4 bases and J by 2 bases. CDR1 SGHRS and CDR2 YFSETQ come from the germline V gene. The CDR3 sequence is 15 residues long. CDR3 in DNA: TGCGCCAGCAGCGGCCCTAGCGGGCATACCTACGAGCAGTACTTC. Its translation: CASSGPSGHTYEQYF.

V gene TRBV29-1 combines with J gene TRBJ1-2, with D possibly TRBD1 on 5 matching bases. V was shortened by 6 bases and J by 4 bases, with 24 bases between the two germline ends. The CDR3 is made up of 16 amino acids. Germline CDR1 SQVTM, CDR2 ANQGSEA. The CDR3 is CSVGGDLQPLRYGYTF. CDR3 nucleotides: TGCAGCGTGGGGGGGGACCTGCAGCCGCTACGCTATGGCTACACCTTC.

This clone has only a few counts. V usage is TRBV2 and J usage is TRBJ1-5; D might be TRBD1 (5 bases). The germline V and J ends were trimmed by 4 bases and 3 bases, with 7 bases remaining between them. The germline V gene encodes CDR1 SNHLY and CDR2 FYNNEI. The CDR3 runs to 13 residues. CDR3 sequence (DNA): TGTGCCAGCAGTGGACAGATCAATCAGCCCCAGCATTTT. It encodes CASSGQINQPQHF.

The chain recombines TRBV28 with TRBJ2-7; D is ambiguous. Germline loops: CDR1 MDHEN, CDR2 SYDVKM. The CDR3 has 12 residues. Trimming cost V 5 bases and J 6 bases, with 11 bases left between them. CDR3 loop: CASSPTAREQYF. The CDR3 DNA is TGTGCCAGCAGTCCGACGGCACGCGAGCAGTACTTC. Full variable domain (remainder filled in from reference TRBV28 and TRBJ2-7): DVKVTQSSRYLVKRTGEKVFLECVQDMDHENMFWYRQDPGLGLRLIYFSYDVKMKEKGDIPEGYSVSREKKERFSLILESASTNQTSMYLCASSPTAREQYFGPGTRLTVT.

The chain has TRBV6-1 and TRBJ1-2, with D perhaps matching TRBD1 (5 bases). The CDR3 has 15 residues. The ends were cut back, 3 bases at V and 7 bases at J, with 18 bases in the middle. In germline, CDR1 is MNHNS, CDR2 SASEGT. This CDR3 is CASSDSAGWGGGYTF. The DNA of the CDR3 is TGTGCCAGCAGTGACTCAGCGGGGTGGGGCGGTGGCTACACCTTC.

Comment on this clone: It is unclear where the CDR3 begins or ends on the DNA, so no DNA is shown, and the CDR3 is as TCRdb lists it. V is TRBV5-4 and J is TRBJ2-7; TRBD1, the D gene given by the table, was not confirmed from the DNA. The CDR3 length equals 15 residues, ends included. Germline V lookup: CDR1 SGHNT, CDR2 YYREEE (reference sequence). The CDR3 loop is CASSLAVGQGTVWYF.

The chain carries TRBV28 and TRBJ1-5; unclear D gene. V shed 7 bases and J shed 2 bases, with 21 bases lying between them. CDR3 length: 17 residues. Germline V gives CDR1 MDHEN, CDR2 SYDVKM. The CDR3 protein is CASNSPKVGTRNQPQHF. In DNA, the CDR3 is TGTGCCAGCAATTCCCCTAAGGTCGGAACCCGCAATCAGCCCCAGCATTTT.

V gene TRBV7-2 combines with J gene TRBJ2-3; 9 bases are shared with TRBD1. Germline V gene sequence: CDR1 SGHTA, CDR2 FQGNSA. This CDR3 has 17 amino acids. The V gene end was trimmed by 5 bases and the J gene end by 4 bases; junction bases not matched to a gene: 13. The CDR3 DNA reads as TGTGCCAGCAGCCCCGTACGACAGGGGGGGTTGGCAGATACGCAGTATTTT. As protein: CASSPVRQGGLADTQYF.

The CDR3 sequence: CASSQGDLGYSYEQYF. The CDR3 region has the DNA TGTGCCAGCAGCCAAGGGGACTTAGGATACTCTTACGAGCAGTACTTC. The chain couples TRBV7-2 to TRBJ2-7, with D perhaps matching TRBD2 (6 bases). This CDR3 region has 16 residues. V was clipped by 5 bases and J by 4 bases, with 21 bases between them. Germline CDR1 is SGHTA and CDR2 is FQGNSA.

The chain couples TRBV2 to TRBJ2-1, with 8 bases aligning to TRBD2. Trimming cost V 5 bases and J 14 bases; bases outside gene matches: 8. The CDR3 sequence is 12 residues long. Germline V lookup: CDR1 SNHLY, CDR2 FYNNEI. The CDR3 nucleotides are TGTGCCAGCAGTTTAGGACTAGCCGCCAAGTTCTTC. Translating gives CASSLGLAAKFF. Together with reference TRBV2 and TRBJ2-1, the CDR3 gives the full variable domain: EPEVTQTPSHQVTQMGQEVILRCVPISNHLYFYWYRQILGQKVEFLVSFYNNEISEKSEIFDDQFSVERPDGSNFTLKIRSTKLEDSAMYFCASSLGLAAKFFGPGTRLTVL.

This chain connects TRBV6-6 to TRBJ2-7, with 8 bases lining up with TRBD1. Trimming at V came to 2 bases and at J to 1 base, leaving 7 bases not matched to a gene. Germline V lookup: CDR1 MNHNY, CDR2 SVGAGI (reference sequence). The CDR3 totals 16 residues. The CDR3 protein is CASSYGDRKNSYEQYF. The CDR3 DNA sequence: TGTGCCAGCAGTTACGGGGACAGGAAAAATTCCTACGAGCAGTACTTC.

J is TRBJ2-7 and V is TRBV7-3, with D maybe TRBD2 (5 bases). The CDR3 has 13 amino acids. Trimming took 5 bases from V and 1 from J, leaving 9 bases between them. Germline V CDR1 and CDR2: SGHTA, FQGTGA. CDR3 bases: TGTGCCAGCAGCCCCGGACTGTCCTACGAGCAGTACTTC. Translation gives CASSPGLSYEQYF.

With regard to this clone: The sample holds other DNA sequences that translate to the same CDR3. This sequence joins TRBV9 and TRBJ2-3; D remains ambiguous. The germline V gene encodes CDR1 SGDLS and CDR2 YYNGEE. The CDR3 runs to 13 residues. The V end was cut by 0 bases, the J end by 3 bases, with 5 bases between. The CDR3 region is CASSVAPTDTQYF. CDR3 sequence (DNA): TGTGCCAGCAGCGTAGCCCCAACAGATACGCAGTATTTT.

The chain recombines TRBV5-6 with TRBJ2-7; either TRBD1 or TRBD2 may supply D (6 bases each). Germline V gene data show CDR1 as SGHDT and CDR2 as YYEEEE. The V end was cut by 0 bases, the J end by 4 bases, with 14 bases between. The CDR3 has 15 amino acids. The CDR3 DNA reads TGTGCCAGCAGCTTGGACCTGGGGGGCTGGTACGAGCAGTACTTC. It is translated as CASSLDLGGWYEQYF. The full variable domain, its missing parts supplied by reference TRBV5-6 and TRBJ2-7, is DAGVTQSPTHLIKTRGQQVTLRCSPKSGHDTVSWYQQALGQGPQFIFQYYEEEERQRGNFPDRFSGHQFPNYSSELNVNALLLGDSALYLCASSLDLGGWYEQYFGPGTRLTVT.